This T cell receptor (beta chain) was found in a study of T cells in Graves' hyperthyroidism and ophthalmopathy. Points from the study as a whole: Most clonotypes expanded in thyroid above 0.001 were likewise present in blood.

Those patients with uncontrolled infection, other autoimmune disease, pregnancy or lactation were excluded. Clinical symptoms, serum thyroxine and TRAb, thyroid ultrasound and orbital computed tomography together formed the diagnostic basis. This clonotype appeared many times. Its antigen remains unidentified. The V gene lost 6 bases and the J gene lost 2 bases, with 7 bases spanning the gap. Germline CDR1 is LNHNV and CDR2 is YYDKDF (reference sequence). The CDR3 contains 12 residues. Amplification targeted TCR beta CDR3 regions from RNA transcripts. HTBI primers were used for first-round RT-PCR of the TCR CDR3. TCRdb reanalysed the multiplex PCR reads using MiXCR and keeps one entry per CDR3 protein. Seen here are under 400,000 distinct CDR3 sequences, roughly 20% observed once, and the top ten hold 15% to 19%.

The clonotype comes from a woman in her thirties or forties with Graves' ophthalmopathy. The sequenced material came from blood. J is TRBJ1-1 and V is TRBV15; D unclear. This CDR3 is CATSASNTEAFF. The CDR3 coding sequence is TGTGCCACCAGTGCCAGTAACACTGAAGCTTTCTTT.